A selection of T cell receptor beta chains follows, all from one sample in a study of T cell responses to AZD1222 COVID-19 vaccine. Here immunoSEQ multiplex PCR was the method, and the copy in TCRdb shows in-frame clones only, minus some. The sample has around 150,000 clones, approximately 90% seen once. The material sequenced was peripheral blood, taken 28 days after the second AZD1222 dose. The receptors shown here come from an adult who received the AZD1222 COVID-19 vaccine. The CDR3 runs from the conserved cysteine through the conserved F or W. Fields, in order: V gene, J gene, clone size, CDR3 protein. The size field is filled for only some rows; it gives once, few, many or a size class.

TRBV11-2,TRBJ1-1,.,CASSNRDPLSADVEAFF
TRBV11-2,TRBJ1-2,once,CASSWDSYGYTF
TRBV7-2,TRBJ1-2,.,CASSLWDTNYGYTF
TRBV7-6,TRBJ2-5,.,CASNQIGTGYQETQYF
TRBV9,TRBJ1-1,.,CASSLLGDKNTEAFF
TRBV5-1,TRBJ2-1,.,CASSFYGGVTKSSYNEQFF
TRBV7-2,TRBJ2-1,.,CASNLPGPVGPQLF
TRBV10-1,TRBJ1-6,.,CASSEWTGGAKGNNSPLHF
TRBV18,TRBJ2-1,.,CASPGARGGQQFF
TRBV5-1,TRBJ1-4,.,CASSLDPRGFATNEKLFF
TRBV7-3,TRBJ2-1,.,CASSSQQDNEQFF
TRBV11-2,TRBJ1-2,.,CASSLSPGQDYGYTF
TRBV7-2,TRBJ2-2,once,CASSPMMTGPLQSELFF
TRBV9,TRBJ1-2,.,CASSGLGLAVNYGYTF
TRBV5-1,TRBJ2-3,.,CASSLAASDSTDTQYF
TRBV19,TRBJ1-5,.,CASSIGGWDRGKGNQPQHF